A selection of T cell receptor beta chains follows, all from one sample in a study of T cell repertoires in cytomegalovirus infection. TCRdb reanalysed the reads using MiXCR and keeps one entry per CDR3 protein. This table holds about 740,000 distinct CDR3 sequences, 35% to 40% found once. Material: PBMCs. These receptors were collected from a human donor in good health (CMV status not recorded). Some clones in this sample may be carry-over from other donors' samples. CDR3s include the opening cysteine and the closing phenylalanine or tryptophan.

cdr3_aa: CAIKGNTGELFF; v_call: TRBV10-3; j_call: TRBJ2-2
cdr3_aa: CSVRGFMSRDEQYF; v_call: TRBV29-1; j_call: TRBJ2-7
cdr3_aa: CASSSPGGGFYGYTF; v_call: TRBV7-2; j_call: TRBJ1-2
cdr3_aa: CASSWTGVASPLHF; v_call: TRBV6-1; j_call: TRBJ1-6
cdr3_aa: CASRQADAGQNTEAFF; v_call: TRBV7-6; j_call: TRBJ1-1
cdr3_aa: CASTTGNSGNTIYF; v_call: TRBV6-1; j_call: TRBJ1-3
cdr3_aa: CASTPRHEQYF; v_call: TRBV11-2; j_call: TRBJ2-7
cdr3_aa: CASSLVPPSRPQETQYF; v_call: TRBV28; j_call: TRBJ2-5
cdr3_aa: CASSQLIGRSGNTIYF; v_call: TRBV4-1; j_call: TRBJ1-3
cdr3_aa: CASSFWAQEYYEQFF; v_call: TRBV27; j_call: TRBJ2-1
cdr3_aa: CASSLLIRGGPIGYTF; v_call: TRBV7-2; j_call: TRBJ1-2
cdr3_aa: CSAAVVGPYEQYF; v_call: TRBV29-1; j_call: TRBJ2-7
cdr3_aa: CASSVSTPNYGYTF; v_call: TRBV2; j_call: TRBJ1-2
cdr3_aa: CASSLAASRTQYF; v_call: TRBV7-2; j_call: TRBJ2-5
cdr3_aa: CASSSWEIYGYTF; v_call: TRBV28; j_call: TRBJ1-2
cdr3_aa: CASSHRSGTGGVDTQYF; v_call: TRBV11-2; j_call: TRBJ2-3
cdr3_aa: CASSIGTGRGYTF; v_call: TRBV7-2; j_call: TRBJ1-2
cdr3_aa: CASSFGLAGGPKKQFF; v_call: TRBV7-9; j_call: TRBJ2-1
cdr3_aa: CASSPSFGTLNQPQHF; v_call: TRBV5-3; j_call: TRBJ1-5
cdr3_aa: CASSRSAGDTGELFF; v_call: TRBV11-3; j_call: TRBJ2-2
cdr3_aa: CASSYSGWQPQHF; v_call: TRBV6-5; j_call: TRBJ1-5
cdr3_aa: CASSLAPAGNTGELFF; v_call: TRBV7-2; j_call: TRBJ2-2
cdr3_aa: CASSLGQAATIYF; v_call: TRBV7-3; j_call: TRBJ1-3
cdr3_aa: CASSYLQAPLNSPLHF; v_call: TRBV6-8; j_call: TRBJ1-6
cdr3_aa: CASSLKAGRLNTEAFF; v_call: TRBV12-3/TRBV12-4; j_call: TRBJ1-1
cdr3_aa: CASSFGAGDSYEQYF; v_call: TRBV28; j_call: TRBJ2-7
cdr3_aa: CASSPQTASGRDWAKNIQYF; v_call: TRBV19; j_call: TRBJ2-4
cdr3_aa: CASRPQTYQETQYF; v_call: TRBV5-8; j_call: TRBJ2-5
cdr3_aa: CASSDGFREQYF; v_call: TRBV2; j_call: TRBJ2-7
cdr3_aa: CASSIDRASNQPQHF; v_call: TRBV19; j_call: TRBJ1-5
cdr3_aa: CASKGYGVYGYTF; v_call: TRBV6-6; j_call: TRBJ1-2
cdr3_aa: CASSLADVGETQYF; v_call: TRBV7-2; j_call: TRBJ2-5
cdr3_aa: CASSPGSLAGPQHF; v_call: TRBV27; j_call: TRBJ1-5
cdr3_aa: CASSYGTGHEKLFF; v_call: TRBV6-5; j_call: TRBJ1-4
cdr3_aa: CASSLGVFGRGRSQETQYF; v_call: TRBV11-2; j_call: TRBJ2-5
cdr3_aa: CASSRLNNEKLFF; v_call: TRBV7-6; j_call: TRBJ1-4
cdr3_aa: CSARQGPSTDTQYF; v_call: TRBV20-1; j_call: TRBJ2-3
cdr3_aa: CASSYNSGRGTGELFF; v_call: TRBV6-5; j_call: TRBJ2-2
cdr3_aa: CASSSPRGNYEQYF; v_call: TRBV7-8; j_call: TRBJ2-7
cdr3_aa: CATAAGENGEQYF; v_call: TRBV24-1; j_call: TRBJ2-7
cdr3_aa: CASSSLTGELFF; v_call: TRBV28; j_call: TRBJ2-2
cdr3_aa: CASSLWGGPQHF; v_call: TRBV12-3/TRBV12-4; j_call: TRBJ1-5
cdr3_aa: CASSISTSGRNEQFF; v_call: TRBV19; j_call: TRBJ2-1
cdr3_aa: CAISTPGTSDTDTQYF; v_call: TRBV10-3; j_call: TRBJ2-3
cdr3_aa: CASSELKEQHTEAFF; v_call: TRBV25-1; j_call: TRBJ1-1
cdr3_aa: CASSRTSGGAYEQYF; v_call: TRBV19; j_call: TRBJ2-7
cdr3_aa: CASSLATGGSYGYTF; v_call: TRBV12-3/TRBV12-4; j_call: TRBJ1-2
cdr3_aa: CASSKANTGTTF; v_call: TRBV12-3/TRBV12-4; j_call: TRBJ1-1
cdr3_aa: CASSRLYRRQGAVYSGANVLTF; v_call: TRBV7-2; j_call: TRBJ2-6
cdr3_aa: CASSLGSRSSGNTIYF; v_call: TRBV7-2; j_call: TRBJ1-3
cdr3_aa: CASSQDRLAGTETQYF; v_call: TRBV4-2; j_call: TRBJ2-5
cdr3_aa: CASSDPARYEQYF; v_call: TRBV12-3/TRBV12-4; j_call: TRBJ2-7
cdr3_aa: CASSPPTGDGTDTQYF; v_call: TRBV9; j_call: TRBJ2-3
cdr3_aa: CASIRQGAGETQYF; v_call: TRBV28; j_call: TRBJ2-5
cdr3_aa: CASYRAMNTEAFF; v_call: TRBV6-5; j_call: TRBJ1-1
cdr3_aa: CASSFFCGPLQETQYF; v_call: TRBV27; j_call: TRBJ2-5